What follows are 8 T cell receptor beta chains derived from one specimen sequenced in a study of cytomegalovirus exposure and HLA in healthy donors (dated by TCRdb to about 2017). Libraries were built with the immunoSEQ multiplex PCR assay. Held by TCRdb, this immuneACCESS table contains in-frame sequences only and omits some clones. Under half of the omission traces to an unresolved V gene where checked; the cause of the rest is unknown. The sample contains some 69,000 clones, about 96% of them found a single time. The top ten clonotypes cover around 2.4% of the sample. Sequencing input: PBMCs. Receptors were obtained from a man between 18 and 29 years old in good health and CMV-seronegative.

The chain recombines TRBV9 with TRBJ2-5; a possible D gene is TRBD2 (5 bases). Germline CDR1 reads SGDLS; CDR2 reads YYNGEE. V was shortened by 4 bases and J by 5 bases, with 12 bases between the two germline ends. This CDR3 region has 13 residues. For the CDR3, the DNA is TGTGCCAGCAGCCCCGTACTAGAGGAGACCCAGTACTTC. Translated: CASSPVLEETQYF. The whole variable domain, remainder taken from reference TRBV9 and TRBJ2-5, is DSGVTQTPKHLITATGQRVTLRCSPRSGDLSVYWYQQSLDQGLQFLIQYYNGEERAKGNILERFSAQQFPDLHSELNLSSLELGDSALYFCASSPVLEETQYFGPGTRLLVL.

The chain is built from TRBV7-9 and TRBJ2-1; weak D call: TRBD2 (5 bases). The CDR3 contains 16 residues. V shed 3 bases and J shed 6 bases, with 18 bases lying between them. Germline CDR1 and CDR2: SEHNR and FQNEAQ (reference sequence). CDR3 amino acids: CASSFIKAELINEQFF. The CDR3 DNA reads as TGTGCCAGCAGCTTCATAAAAGCGGAATTAATCAATGAGCAGTTCTTC.

The V gene is TRBV18, the J gene TRBJ2-7; TRBD1 matches at 9 bases. The CDR3 is 12 amino acids. The junction had 1 base not matched to a gene; V was cut back by 4 bases and J by 6 bases. Germline CDR1 and CDR2: KGHSH and LQKENI. CDR3 region: CASSLGQGEQYF. Here the CDR3 DNA reads TGTGCCAGCTCACTGGGACAGGGCGAGCAGTACTTC.

The chain links TRBV29-1 to TRBJ1-3; D is ambiguous. Germline loops: CDR1 SQVTM, CDR2 ANQGSEA. V was shortened by 3 bases and J by 2 bases, with 8 bases between the two germline ends. There are 13 residues in the CDR3. Here the CDR3 reads CSVDTDTGNTIYF. The CDR3 nucleotides are TGCAGCGTTGATACAGATACTGGAAACACCATATATTTT.

This clone was recorded once. This sequence joins TRBV7-9 and TRBJ1-1, with unresolved D. Germline V gene data show CDR1 as SEHNR and CDR2 as FQNEAQ (reference sequence). The V end lost 8 bases, the J end lost 2 bases, and 12 bases lay between the germline ends. This CDR3 spans 13 amino acids. CDR3 residues: CASGGQDNTEAFF. For the CDR3, the DNA is TGTGCCAGCGGCGGGCAGGACAACACTGAAGCTTTCTTT. Supplemented by reference TRBV7-9 and TRBJ1-1, the full variable domain reads DTGVSQNPRHKITKRGQNVTFRCDPISEHNRLYWYRQTLGQGPEFLTYFQNEAQLEKSRLLSDRFSAERPKGSFSTLEIQRTEQGDSAMYLCASGGQDNTEAFFGQGTRLTVV.

The J gene is TRBJ1-1, the V gene TRBV11-2, with 8 bases fitting TRBD1. From germline, CDR1 is SGHAT and CDR2 FQNNGV. V was pared by 1 base and J by 4 bases, with 2 bases of the junction left unmatched. This CDR3 contains 14 residues. As DNA, the CDR3 is TGTGCCAGCAGCTTAGGACAGGGGACCACTGAAGCTTTCTTT. This encodes CASSLGQGTTEAFF.

The chain is built from TRBV28 and TRBJ1-5; a weak D match, TRBD1 (6 bases). The CDR3 has 13 residues. Germline V lookup: CDR1 MDHEN, CDR2 SYDVKM. Trimming stripped 11 bases from V and 5 bases from J, with 16 bases between. The CDR3 nucleotides are TGTGCCTCTCACAGGGTATGGGATCAGCCCCAGCATTTT. This translates into CASHRVWDQPQHF.

CDR3 loop: CASSRSPGQGRGGYTF. The CDR3 nucleotides are TGTGCCAGTAGCCGGTCCCCGGGACAGGGGAGAGGTGGCTACACCTTC. The rearrangement uses TRBV19 and TRBJ1-2; TRBD1 agrees at 10 bases. The V gene end was trimmed by 6 bases and the J gene end by 7 bases; junction bases not matched to a gene: 14. The CDR3 consists of 16 residues. Germline V CDR1 and CDR2: LNHDA, SQIVND (reference sequence).